Reported below is one T cell receptor beta chain. The antigen is not known. The same CDR3 is also encoded by other DNA sequences in this sample. Every bit of the isolated RNA underwent reverse transcription, so sequencing read expressed TCRB transcripts. Using immunoSEQ multiplex PCR, the repertoire was profiled, and TCRdb retains in-frame clones only, with some absent. The sample yields 300,000 to 400,000 clones, less than 9.5% seen once. This specimen belongs to a study of beta chain features in type 1 diabetes. V was shortened by 4 bases and J by 0 bases, with 3 bases between the two germline ends. The CDR3 is 11 amino acids. Germline values: CDR1 SQVTM, CDR2 ANQGSEA. Study results and caveats: Patients and controls would be equally affected if PCR favored shorter templates.

This TCR was recovered from a woman aged 18-30 years in good health. Sequenced input: central memory CD4+ T cells from blood. V is TRBV29-1 and J is TRBJ1-1, with D uncertain. This chain's CDR3 is CSVAVNTEAFF. The CDR3 DNA is TGCAGCGTTGCGGTGAACACTGAAGCTTTCTTT.